This is a list of T cell receptor beta chains from one sample in a study of OX40 agonist ivuxolimab in advanced cancers. Repertoires were generated with immunoSEQ multiplex PCR, while TCRdb's copy carries only in-frame clones and drops some. The table lists roughly 130,000 clones, roughly 95% of them singletons, with over 0.15% in the top ten. The specimen comprised CD4+ or CD8+ T cells sorted from blood, sampled in a trial of the OX40 agonist ivuxolimab. The receptors come from an adult with an advanced solid tumor such as melanoma, head and neck, liver or kidney cancer. CDR3s include the opening cysteine and the closing phenylalanine or tryptophan. D genes are given only for firm matches. Size tells how often a clone was seen (once, few, many) or the class of an expanded clone, and some rows leave it out.

clone size: .
V gene: TRBV11-1
D gene: .
J gene: TRBJ2-2
CDR3 DNA: TGTGCCAGCAGCTTACGGGCCACCGGGGAGCTGTTTTTT
CDR3 protein: CASSLRATGELFF

clone size: .
V gene: TRBV7-2
D gene: TRBD2
J gene: TRBJ2-1
CDR3 DNA: TGTGCCAGCACCCCACCCACGACTAGCGGTAATGAGCAGTTCTTC
CDR3 protein: CASTPPTTSGNEQFF

clone size: .
V gene: TRBV21-1
D gene: .
J gene: TRBJ2-3
CDR3 DNA: TGTAAGGGGCTTACTAGCACAGATACGCAGTATTTT
CDR3 protein: CKGLTSTDTQYF

clone size: .
V gene: TRBV28
D gene: TRBD1
J gene: TRBJ1-2
CDR3 DNA: TGTGCCAGCAGTCACAGGGGTTGGGTCTATGGCTACACCTTC
CDR3 protein: CASSHRGWVYGYTF

clone size: .
V gene: TRBV28
D gene: .
J gene: TRBJ1-4
CDR3 DNA: TGTGCCAGCAGCCGCGGGGGGAGTGGTGATGAAAAACTGTTTTTT
CDR3 protein: CASSRGGSGDEKLFF

clone size: .
V gene: TRBV14
D gene: .
J gene: TRBJ1-2
CDR3 DNA: TGTGCCAGCAGCCAAGATAACGGAATCTATGGCTACACCTTC
CDR3 protein: CASSQDNGIYGYTF

clone size: .
V gene: TRBV30
D gene: .
J gene: TRBJ1-2
CDR3 DNA: TGTGCCTGGAGCGTGATTCTCGGCGGCTACACCTTC
CDR3 protein: CAWSVILGGYTF

clone size: .
V gene: TRBV19
D gene: .
J gene: TRBJ2-3
CDR3 DNA: TGTGCCAGTAGCCCCGATTGGGGCACAGATACGCAGTATTTT
CDR3 protein: CASSPDWGTDTQYF

clone size: .
V gene: TRBV4-1
D gene: .
J gene: TRBJ2-3
CDR3 DNA: TGCGCCAGCAGCCAAATCGGGGGCGTGGGCACAGATACGCAGTATTTT
CDR3 protein: CASSQIGGVGTDTQYF

clone size: few
V gene: TRBV7-2
D gene: .
J gene: TRBJ2-1
CDR3 DNA: TGTGCCAGCAGCCCAACCCTGACTAATGAGCAGTTCTTC
CDR3 protein: CASSPTLTNEQFF

clone size: .
V gene: TRBV18
D gene: .
J gene: TRBJ1-2
CDR3 DNA: TGTGCCAGCTCACCACAGGGGGAAATGATTCATGGCTACACCTTC
CDR3 protein: CASSPQGEMIHGYTF

clone size: .
V gene: TRBV5-4
D gene: TRBD1
J gene: TRBJ2-6
CDR3 DNA: TGTGCCAGCAGCTTGATGGGGACAGGGGGATCTGGGGCCAACGTCCTGACTTTC
CDR3 protein: CASSLMGTGGSGANVLTF

clone size: .
V gene: TRBV6-1
D gene: TRBD1
J gene: TRBJ2-5
CDR3 DNA: TGTGCCAGCTCGGGACAGGGGGCAGGGGAGACCCAGTACTTC
CDR3 protein: CASSGQGAGETQYF

clone size: .
V gene: TRBV28
D gene: TRBD1
J gene: TRBJ1-2
CDR3 DNA: TGTGCCAGCAGTTTGCCAGGGGGCGCTTCCGATGGCTACACCTTC
CDR3 protein: CASSLPGGASDGYTF

clone size: .
V gene: TRBV19
D gene: TRBD2
J gene: TRBJ2-1
CDR3 DNA: TGTGCCAGTAGTATTCGGGGGGAGGGTGAGCAGTTCTTC
CDR3 protein: CASSIRGEGEQFF

clone size: .
V gene: TRBV18
D gene: .
J gene: TRBJ1-5
CDR3 DNA: TGTGCCAGCTCACCAAGCAGCCATAATCAGCCCCAGCATTTT
CDR3 protein: CASSPSSHNQPQHF

clone size: .
V gene: TRBV5-8
D gene: .
J gene: TRBJ2-5
CDR3 DNA: TGTGCCAGCAGCTTGGTAGAACGGGTGGGCCAAGAGACCCAGTACTTC
CDR3 protein: CASSLVERVGQETQYF

clone size: once
V gene: TRBV7-8
D gene: .
J gene: TRBJ1-5
CDR3 DNA: TGTGCCAGCAGCTTAGGCCTCTCAGGCAATCAGCCCCAGCATTTT
CDR3 protein: CASSLGLSGNQPQHF

clone size: .
V gene: TRBV6-6
D gene: TRBD1
J gene: TRBJ1-2
CDR3 DNA: TGTGCCAGCAGTTACCCGGACAGGGGGTACTATGGCTACACCTTC
CDR3 protein: CASSYPDRGYYGYTF

clone size: .
V gene: TRBV6-5
D gene: .
J gene: TRBJ1-1
CDR3 DNA: TGTGCCAGCAGCTCCGGTGGGTCCGGGGACACTGAAGCTTTCTTT
CDR3 protein: CASSSGGSGDTEAFF

clone size: .
V gene: TRBV2
D gene: TRBD2
J gene: TRBJ2-5
CDR3 DNA: TGTGCCAGCAGGGGACTAGCGGGAGGGCTGGGGGAGACCCAGTACTTC
CDR3 protein: CASRGLAGGLGETQYF

clone size: once
V gene: TRBV5-8
D gene: TRBD1
J gene: TRBJ1-1
CDR3 DNA: TGTGCCAGCAGCTTACCCGGGACAGTAAACACTGAAGCTTTCTTT
CDR3 protein: CASSLPGTVNTEAFF

clone size: .
V gene: TRBV18
D gene: .
J gene: TRBJ1-5
CDR3 DNA: TGTGCCAGCTCACCACAGGGATCTAATCAGCCCCAGCATTTT
CDR3 protein: CASSPQGSNQPQHF

clone size: .
V gene: TRBV18
D gene: TRBD1
J gene: TRBJ2-7
CDR3 DNA: TGTGCCAGCTCTAGGACAGGGCGCTCCTACGAGCAGTACTTC
CDR3 protein: CASSRTGRSYEQYF

clone size: .
V gene: TRBV5-1
D gene: TRBD2
J gene: TRBJ2-3
CDR3 DNA: TGCGCCAGCAGCTTGGAGAGTAGCGGGGGGGATACGCAGTATTTT
CDR3 protein: CASSLESSGGDTQYF

clone size: .
V gene: TRBV28
D gene: .
J gene: TRBJ1-6
CDR3 DNA: TGTGCCAGCAGTTTACATGGGAATAAGAATTCACCCCTCCACTTT
CDR3 protein: CASSLHGNKNSPLHF

clone size: .
V gene: TRBV11-2
D gene: .
J gene: TRBJ1-3
CDR3 DNA: TGTGCCAGCAGCTTTGAGGGTAGTGCAGGAAACACCATATATTTT
CDR3 protein: CASSFEGSAGNTIYF

clone size: .
V gene: TRBV7-6
D gene: TRBD1
J gene: TRBJ1-1
CDR3 DNA: TGTGCCAGCAGCTTATCGGGACAGGTGAACACTGAAGCTTTCTTT
CDR3 protein: CASSLSGQVNTEAFF

clone size: .
V gene: TRBV7-2
D gene: .
J gene: TRBJ2-7
CDR3 DNA: TGTGCCAGCAGCGCCGGTCCCATCTCGGGGGAGCAGTACTTC
CDR3 protein: CASSAGPISGEQYF

clone size: .
V gene: TRBV5-1
D gene: TRBD2
J gene: TRBJ2-3
CDR3 DNA: TGCGCCAGCAGCTTGGGGTATAGCGGGGGTAGCACAGATACGCAGTATTTT
CDR3 protein: CASSLGYSGGSTDTQYF

clone size: .
V gene: TRBV7-7
D gene: .
J gene: TRBJ2-2
CDR3 DNA: TGTGCCAGCAGGCGGGCAGGCGGGACCGGGGAGCTGTTTTTT
CDR3 protein: CASRRAGGTGELFF

clone size: .
V gene: TRBV7-2
D gene: .
J gene: TRBJ2-3
CDR3 DNA: TGTGCCAGCAGCTTATCTGGAGGGCTCGGAGATACGCAGTATTTT
CDR3 protein: CASSLSGGLGDTQYF

clone size: .
V gene: TRBV19
D gene: .
J gene: TRBJ2-2
CDR3 DNA: TGTGCCAGTAGTCCCCTTGGGGGCTCAGGCACCGGGGAGCTGTTTTTT
CDR3 protein: CASSPLGGSGTGELFF